The rows below give T cell receptor beta chains drawn from one sample of a study of blood T cell repertoires in COVID-19. Libraries were prepared by immunoSEQ multiplex PCR; TCRdb keeps only in-frame clonotypes and omits some of them. The sample yields over 200,000 clones, roughly 89% seen once. Sequencing used peripheral blood. Receptors were obtained from a man aged 25-45 years who had recovered from COVID-19. Both conserved end residues are trimmed from each CDR3. The order of the fields is V gene, clone size, CDR3 protein. Expanded clones get a size class; other rows say once, few or many, or leave the size out.

TRBV9,.,ASSVVASGALGTQY
TRBV1,.,TSRRGRTIQETQY
TRBV28,.,ASSSLKTGNQPQH
TRBV18,.,ASSPLSDEAF
TRBV5-4,.,ASSFPSTEAF
TRBV3-1/TRBV3-2,.,ASSQERDQPQH
TRBV4-2,.,ASSQLVGNTIY
TRBV7-2,.,ASSPRLAADTQY
TRBV13,.,ASSRTSTDTQY
TRBV4-1,.,ASSQPGTGGERKQY
TRBV27,.,ASSSWGGSYEQY
TRBV19,.,ASIEQGGSNQPQH
TRBV4-3,once,ASSQRPPPQQGSGYT
TRBV5-4,few,ASSLGAGFGETQY
TRBV4-2,.,ASSQDLGGRLLDTQY
TRBV5-4,.,ASSSGIGQPQH
TRBV6-5,few,ASRNGGEPQH
TRBV4-2,.,ASSQVGVSTDTQY
TRBV18,.,ASSQTGQLQMNTEAF
TRBV4-3,once,ASSLLGDRAREQY
TRBV18,.,ASSRTGAEQY
TRBV18,many,ASSPQGYDGAEAF
TRBV7-9,.,ASSLSRGQAGATNEKLF
TRBV5-6,once,ASSNSGAPFGYT
TRBV30,.,AWSPGYYTGELF
TRBV5-1,.,ASSLRAGGNTEAF
TRBV18,.,ASSIGPYGYT
TRBV19,.,ASRKSGTTKNIQY
TRBV10-1,.,ASSRSGGTGELF
TRBV10-3,.,AITVDRVGVTEAF
TRBV19,.,ASSMRQPPSQPQH
TRBV7-9,.,ASSLQGPGDSPLH
TRBV11-3,.,ASSLESRNLNEQF
TRBV5-4,.,ASSFLAGGSYEQY
TRBV19,.,ASTPAGGLDTQY
TRBV12-3/TRBV12-4,.,ASSWAGWRPQH
TRBV11-2,.,ASSLGGQGNQPQH
TRBV14,.,ASSRGLNNEQF
TRBV18,.,ASSPRGSYT
TRBV9,.,ASSVLAGGPSGANVLT
TRBV29-1,.,SVGLGGINEQF
TRBV6-5,.,ASSSPQDNGYT
TRBV5-5,.,ASSLESLRNTEAF
TRBV5-1,.,ASSPNPGGSFEGQPQH
TRBV4-2,.,ASSQEVRHNYGYT
TRBV19,.,ASNRWAVQGSNQPQH
TRBV29-1,.,SVGGTGGIKTQY
TRBV4-2,.,ASSQEGASKGYT
TRBV12-3/TRBV12-4,.,ASSFPGVTEAF
TRBV10-3,once,AISANRGLSTGELF
TRBV16,.,ASSRTRGIGDTQY